This T cell receptor beta chain was captured in a study of blood T cell repertoires in COVID-19. Overall study: T cells, B-cell-depleted T cells, or PBMCs provided the cDNA or gDNA that served as material.

This table comes from immunoSEQ multiplex PCR, and its TCRdb copy is limited to in-frame clones, with some not included. The sample holds about 210,000 clones, 70% to 90% seen once. This clone was observed a handful of times. Trimming stripped 8 bases from V and 10 bases from J, with 17 bases between. CDR3 length: 13 amino acids. CDR1 and CDR2 from the germline V gene are MNHEY and SVGAGI. This clonotype was sampled from a woman aged 45 to 65 with active or convalescent COVID-19. This chain links TRBV6-5 with TRBJ2-2; TRBD1 is a possible D gene (6 bases). The specimen sequenced was peripheral blood. CDR3 coding DNA: TGTGCCAGCTCGGACAGACCTAATACGGAGCTGTTTTTT. Translating gives CASSDRPNTELFF.